This TCR beta chain was sequenced in a study of shared clonotypes between healthy human individuals. Selected positively for CCR7 and CD45RO-negative, naive CD8 cells excluded terminally differentiated effector memory CD45RA+ cells. CDR1 and CDR2 (germline): SGHTS, YDEGEE. The J segment lost 5 bases and the V segment lost 0 bases, leaving 11 bases of the junction unmatched. The CDR3 spans 16 residues. Deep was the level at which the assay was run. Once extracted for a subset, genomic DNA was divided evenly among several immunoSEQ plates. TCRdb's copy holds only in-frame clones and misses some; the assay was immunoSEQ multiplex PCR. The sample gives around 560,000 clones, approximately 95% of which show up once; 0.095% to 0.14% is in the top ten.

This sequence originates from a woman younger than 45 in good health. Specimen: naive CD8+ T cells sorted from blood. J is TRBJ2-7 and V is TRBV5-8; 7 positions agree with TRBD2. The CDR3 sequence is CASSLVLGEGRHEQYF. CDR3 bases: TGTGCCAGCAGCTTGGTCCTGGGGGAGGGCCGACACGAGCAGTACTTC.